This T cell receptor (beta chain) was recorded in a study of blood T cells in healthy people across ages. Germline V CDR1 and CDR2: MNHNY, SVGAGI (reference sequence). CDR3 length: 13 residues. V was trimmed by 7 bases and J by 6 bases, leaving 13 bases between them. The sample, roughly 9.5 milliliters of peripheral blood, was drawn from each donor. A sample-barcoded 5' primer and a J-beta primer mix were used in a second PCR of roughly 7 to 11 cycles. MiXCR, applied by TCRdb to the 5' RACE reads, yields one record per CDR3 protein. This sample carries around 520,000 distinct CDR3 sequences, around a quarter of them seen once, and the ten largest clones take approximately 3.6%. This clonotype occurred a few times. The antigen is not known. Whole-study findings and limits: Naive T cell percentage showed a strong correlation with TCR beta diversity.

This sample was also put to use in a study of T cells of mothers and their children.

The sequence was obtained from a boy between 2 and 10 years old in good health. The gene calls are TRBV6-6 and TRBJ1-5; D is undetermined. Sequences were obtained from blood. As DNA, the CDR3 is TGTGCCAGCAACCTACGGGAGGGTCAGCCCCAGCATTTT. Protein: CASNLREGQPQHF.